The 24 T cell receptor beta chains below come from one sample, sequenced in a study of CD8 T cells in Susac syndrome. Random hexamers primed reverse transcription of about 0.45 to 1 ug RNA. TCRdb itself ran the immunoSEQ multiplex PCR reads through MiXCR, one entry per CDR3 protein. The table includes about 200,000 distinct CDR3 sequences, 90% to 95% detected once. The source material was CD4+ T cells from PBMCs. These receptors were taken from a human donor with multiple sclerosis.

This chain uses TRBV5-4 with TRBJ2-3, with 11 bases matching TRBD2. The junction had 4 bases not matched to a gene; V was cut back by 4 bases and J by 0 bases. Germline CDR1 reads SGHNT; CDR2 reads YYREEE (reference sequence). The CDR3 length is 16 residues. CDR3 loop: CASSAGLAASTDTQYF. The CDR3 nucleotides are TGTGCCAGCAGCGCGGGACTAGCGGCTAGCACAGATACGCAGTATTTT.

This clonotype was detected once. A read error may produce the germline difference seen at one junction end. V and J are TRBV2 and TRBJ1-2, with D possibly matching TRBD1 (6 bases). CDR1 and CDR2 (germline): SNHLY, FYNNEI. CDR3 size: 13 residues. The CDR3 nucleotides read TGTGCCAGCAGGGGAGGGGACAAGAACAAGGGCGCCTTC. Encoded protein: CASRGGDKNKGAF.

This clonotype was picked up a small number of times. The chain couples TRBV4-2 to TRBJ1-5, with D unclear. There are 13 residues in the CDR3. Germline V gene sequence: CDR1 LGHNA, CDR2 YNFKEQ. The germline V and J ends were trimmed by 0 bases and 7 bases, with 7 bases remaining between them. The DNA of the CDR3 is TGTGCCAGCAGCCAAGATGGCAGGCAGCCCCAGCATTTT. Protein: CASSQDGRQPQHF.

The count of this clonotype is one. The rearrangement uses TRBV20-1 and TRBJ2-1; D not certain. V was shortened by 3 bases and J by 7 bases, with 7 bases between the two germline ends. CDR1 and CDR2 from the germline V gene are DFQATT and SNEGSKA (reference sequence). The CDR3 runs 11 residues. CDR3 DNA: TGCAGTGCTAGTCATGGGAATGAGCAGTTCTTC. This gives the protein CSASHGNEQFF.

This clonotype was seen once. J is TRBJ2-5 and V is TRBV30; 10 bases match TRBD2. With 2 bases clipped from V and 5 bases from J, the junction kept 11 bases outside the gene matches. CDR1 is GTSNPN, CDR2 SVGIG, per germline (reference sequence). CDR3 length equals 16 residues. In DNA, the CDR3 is TGTGCCTGGAGTCTCCGCGGTAGCGGGGGGAAGGAGACCCAGTACTTC. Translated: CAWSLRGSGGKETQYF.

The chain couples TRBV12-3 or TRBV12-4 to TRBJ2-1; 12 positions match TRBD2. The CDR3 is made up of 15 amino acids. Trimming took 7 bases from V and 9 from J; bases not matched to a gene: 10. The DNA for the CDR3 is TGTGCCAGCACTTCTAGCGGGAGGGGGGTTGTTGAGCAGTTCTTC. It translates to CASTSSGRGVVEQFF.

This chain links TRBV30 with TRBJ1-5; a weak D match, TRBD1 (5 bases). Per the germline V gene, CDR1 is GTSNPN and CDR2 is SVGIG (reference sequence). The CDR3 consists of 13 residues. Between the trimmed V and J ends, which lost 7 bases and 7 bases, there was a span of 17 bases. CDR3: CAFDLGGVQPQHF. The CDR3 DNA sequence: TGTGCCTTCGACTTGGGGGGAGTACAGCCCCAGCATTTT.

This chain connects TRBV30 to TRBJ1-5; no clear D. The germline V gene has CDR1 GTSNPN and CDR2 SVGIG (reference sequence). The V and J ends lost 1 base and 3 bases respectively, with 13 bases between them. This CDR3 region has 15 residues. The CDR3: CAWSGKGQNNQPQHF. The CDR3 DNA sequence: TGTGCCTGGAGTGGGAAAGGCCAGAACAATCAGCCCCAGCATTTT.

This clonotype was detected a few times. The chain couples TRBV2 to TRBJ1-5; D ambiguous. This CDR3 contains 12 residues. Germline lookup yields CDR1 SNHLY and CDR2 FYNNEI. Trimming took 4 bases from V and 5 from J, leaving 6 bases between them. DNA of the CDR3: TGTGCCAGCAGTGCGAGAGATCAGCCCCAGCATTTT. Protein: CASSARDQPQHF.

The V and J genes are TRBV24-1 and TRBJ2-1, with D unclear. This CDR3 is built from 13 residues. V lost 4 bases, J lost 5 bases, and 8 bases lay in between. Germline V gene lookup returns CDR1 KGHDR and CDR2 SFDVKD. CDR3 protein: CATSDTDDNEQFF. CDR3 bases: TGTGCCACCAGTGACACGGACGACAATGAGCAGTTCTTC.

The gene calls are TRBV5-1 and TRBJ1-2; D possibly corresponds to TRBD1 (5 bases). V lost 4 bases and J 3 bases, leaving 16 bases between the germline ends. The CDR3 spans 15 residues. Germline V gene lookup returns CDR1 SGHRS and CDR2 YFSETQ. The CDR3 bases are TGCGCCAGCAGCCCCCCGGTCTCGGGGGACTATGGCTACACCTTC. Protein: CASSPPVSGDYGYTF.

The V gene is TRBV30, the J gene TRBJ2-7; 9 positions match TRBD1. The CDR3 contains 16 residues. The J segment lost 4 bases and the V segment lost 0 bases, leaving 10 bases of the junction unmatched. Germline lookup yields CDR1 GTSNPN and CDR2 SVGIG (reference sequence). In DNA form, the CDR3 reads TGTGCCTGGAGTGTATCCCCTGGGACAGGGTTATACGAGCAGTACTTC. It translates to CAWSVSPGTGLYEQYF.

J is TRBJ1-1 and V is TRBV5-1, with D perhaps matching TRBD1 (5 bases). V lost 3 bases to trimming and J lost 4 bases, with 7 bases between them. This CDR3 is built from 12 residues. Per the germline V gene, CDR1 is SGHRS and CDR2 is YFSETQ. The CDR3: CASSWDGTEAFF. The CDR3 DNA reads TGCGCCAGCAGCTGGGACGGCACTGAAGCTTTCTTT.

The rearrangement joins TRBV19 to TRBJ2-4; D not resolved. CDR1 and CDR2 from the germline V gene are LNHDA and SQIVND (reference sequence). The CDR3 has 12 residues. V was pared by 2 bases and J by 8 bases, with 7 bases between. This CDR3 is CASSIYGDIQYF. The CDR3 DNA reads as TGTGCCAGTAGTATATACGGCGACATTCAGTACTTC. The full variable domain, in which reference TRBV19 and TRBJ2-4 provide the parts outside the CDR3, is DGGITQSPKYLFRKEGQNVTLSCEQNLNHDAMYWYRQDPGQGLRLIYYSQIVNDFQKGDIAEGYSVSREKKESFPLTVTSAQKNPTAFYLCASSIYGDIQYFGAGTRLSVL.

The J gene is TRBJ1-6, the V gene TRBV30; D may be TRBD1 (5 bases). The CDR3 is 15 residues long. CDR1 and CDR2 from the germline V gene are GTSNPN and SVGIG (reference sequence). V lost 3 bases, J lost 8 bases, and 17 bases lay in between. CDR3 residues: CAWSAIMGGDSPLHF. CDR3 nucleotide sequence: TGTGCCTGGAGCGCGATCATGGGGGGAGATTCACCCCTCCACTTT.

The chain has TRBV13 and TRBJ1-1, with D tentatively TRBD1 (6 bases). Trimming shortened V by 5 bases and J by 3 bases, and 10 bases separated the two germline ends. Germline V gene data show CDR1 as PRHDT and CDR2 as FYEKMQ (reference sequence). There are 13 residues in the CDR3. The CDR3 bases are TGTGCCAGCAGCCCCGGGACACACACTGAAGCTTTCTTT. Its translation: CASSPGTHTEAFF.

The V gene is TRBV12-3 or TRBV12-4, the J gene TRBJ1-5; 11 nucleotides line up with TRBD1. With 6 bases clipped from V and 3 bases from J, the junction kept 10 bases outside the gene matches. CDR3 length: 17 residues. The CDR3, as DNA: TGTGCCAGCAGCGTAGGGACAGGGGGTCGGCTCAATCAGCCCCAGCATTTT. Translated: CASSVGTGGRLNQPQHF.

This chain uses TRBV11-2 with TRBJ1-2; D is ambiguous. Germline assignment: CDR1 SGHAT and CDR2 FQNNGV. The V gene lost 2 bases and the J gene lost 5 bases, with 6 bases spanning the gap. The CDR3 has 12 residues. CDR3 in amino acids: CASSLNPYGYTF. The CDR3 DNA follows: TGTGCCAGCAGCTTAAACCCTTATGGCTACACCTTC.

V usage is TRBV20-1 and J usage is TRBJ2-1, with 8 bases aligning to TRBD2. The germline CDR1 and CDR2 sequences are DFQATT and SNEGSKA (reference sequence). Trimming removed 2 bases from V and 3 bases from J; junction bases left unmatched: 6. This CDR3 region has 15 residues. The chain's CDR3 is CSARKLAGIYNEQFF. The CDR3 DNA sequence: TGCAGTGCTAGAAAGCTAGCGGGTATCTACAATGAGCAGTTCTTC.

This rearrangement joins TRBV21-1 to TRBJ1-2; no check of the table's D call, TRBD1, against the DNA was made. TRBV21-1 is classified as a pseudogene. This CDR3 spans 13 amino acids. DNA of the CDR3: TGTGCCAGCAGCATTGGGAGAAAGGGGGGCTACACCTTC. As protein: CASSIGRKGGYTF.

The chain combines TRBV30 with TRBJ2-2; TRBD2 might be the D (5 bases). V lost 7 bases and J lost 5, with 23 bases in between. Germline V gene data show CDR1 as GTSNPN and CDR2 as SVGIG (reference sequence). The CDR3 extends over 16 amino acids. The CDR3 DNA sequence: TGTGCCTACGATCCGCGACCCGGGATCCATACCGGGGAGCTGTTTTTT. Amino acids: CAYDPRPGIHTGELFF. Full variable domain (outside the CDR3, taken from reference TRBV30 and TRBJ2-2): SQTIHQWPATLVQPVGSPLSLECTVEGTSNPNLYWYRQAAGRGLQLLFYSVGIGQISSEVPQNLSASRPQDRQFILSSKKLLLSDSGFYLCAYDPRPGIHTGELFFGEGSRLTVL.

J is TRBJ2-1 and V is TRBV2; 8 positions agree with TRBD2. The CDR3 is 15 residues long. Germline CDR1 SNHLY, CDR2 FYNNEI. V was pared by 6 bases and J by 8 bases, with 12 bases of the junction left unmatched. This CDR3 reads CASRIGLAGTYEQFF. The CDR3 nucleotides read TGTGCCAGCAGGATCGGATTAGCGGGGACCTATGAGCAGTTCTTC.

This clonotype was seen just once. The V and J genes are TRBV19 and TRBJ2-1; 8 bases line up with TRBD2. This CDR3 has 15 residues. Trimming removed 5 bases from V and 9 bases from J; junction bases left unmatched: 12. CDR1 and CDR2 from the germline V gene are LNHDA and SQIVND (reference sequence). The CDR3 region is CASSLGLEEVGEQFF. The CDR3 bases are TGTGCCAGTAGTTTGGGACTAGAGGAGGTCGGTGAGCAGTTCTTC.

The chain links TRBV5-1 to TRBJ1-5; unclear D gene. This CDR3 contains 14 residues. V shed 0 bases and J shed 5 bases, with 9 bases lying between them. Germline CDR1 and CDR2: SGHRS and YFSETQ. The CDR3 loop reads CASSLDRFDQPQHF. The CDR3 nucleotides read TGCGCCAGCAGCTTGGACAGATTTGATCAGCCCCAGCATTTT.